The T cell receptor (beta chain) under discussion was sequenced for a study of T cells in women clearing cervical HPV infection. TCRdb keeps only in-frame clones here, not all; method: immunoSEQ multiplex PCR. This table lists some 30,000 clones. On this clone itself: Its cognate antigen is unknown. The read gets to within 3 residues of the CDR3 end, and the germline J gene fills in the rest.

Study-level results: Controls had more TRBV6-7 (0.16%) than cases (around 0.11%).

The germline V gene encodes CDR1 SGHVS and CDR2 FNYEAQ. The CDR3 consists of 15 residues. With 1 base removed from V and 2 bases from J, the gap between germline ends came to 10 bases. The sequenced sample was blood buffy coat. This chain links TRBV7-6 with TRBJ2-3, with D maybe TRBD1 (5 bases). This sequence originates from a woman aged 18 to 69 with a cervical HPV16 infection that either progressed to CIN3+ or cleared (not recorded which). CDR3: CASSLVGRITDTQYF. The sequenced part of the CDR3 DNA is TGTGCCAGCAGCTTAGTGGGGCGGATCACAGATACG.